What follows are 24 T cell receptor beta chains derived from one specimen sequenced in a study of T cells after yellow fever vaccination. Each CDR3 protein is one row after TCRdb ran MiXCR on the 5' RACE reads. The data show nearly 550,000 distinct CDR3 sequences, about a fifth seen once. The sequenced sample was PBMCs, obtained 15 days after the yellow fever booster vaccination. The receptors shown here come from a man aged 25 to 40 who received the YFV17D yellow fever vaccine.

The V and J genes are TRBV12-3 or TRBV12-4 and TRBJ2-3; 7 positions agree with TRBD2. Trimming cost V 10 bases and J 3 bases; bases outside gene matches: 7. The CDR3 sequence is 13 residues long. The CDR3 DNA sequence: TGTGCCACTAACCTAGCGGCAACAGATACGCAGTATTTT. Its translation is CATNLAATDTQYF.

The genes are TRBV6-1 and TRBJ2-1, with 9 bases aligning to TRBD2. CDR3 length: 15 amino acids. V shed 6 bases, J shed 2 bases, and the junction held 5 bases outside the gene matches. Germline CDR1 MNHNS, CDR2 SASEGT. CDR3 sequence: CASRFSGSPYNEQFF. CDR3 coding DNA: TGTGCCAGCAGATTTAGCGGGAGTCCCTACAATGAGCAGTTCTTC.

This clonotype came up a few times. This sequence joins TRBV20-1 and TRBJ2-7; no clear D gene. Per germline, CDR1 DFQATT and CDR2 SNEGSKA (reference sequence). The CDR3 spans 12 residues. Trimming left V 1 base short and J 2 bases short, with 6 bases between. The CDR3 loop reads CSARAATYEQYF. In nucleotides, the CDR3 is TGCAGTGCTAGAGCGGCCACCTACGAGCAGTACTTC.

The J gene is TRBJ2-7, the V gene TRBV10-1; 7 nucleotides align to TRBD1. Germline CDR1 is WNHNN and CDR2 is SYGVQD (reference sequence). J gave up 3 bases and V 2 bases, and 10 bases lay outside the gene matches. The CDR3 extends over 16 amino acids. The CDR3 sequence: CASSEGGGTAFYEQYF. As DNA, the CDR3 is TGCGCCAGCAGTGAGGGTGGTGGGACAGCGTTCTACGAGCAGTACTTC.

The CDR3 DNA sequence: TGTGCCAGCAGCCGACAGGGCGGCAAAAACATTCAGTACTTC. As protein: CASSRQGGKNIQYF. V usage is TRBV3-1 and J usage is TRBJ2-4; TRBD1 matches 7 bases. Germline CDR1 LGHDT, CDR2 YNNKEL (reference sequence). The CDR3 length is 14 residues. The ends lost 4 bases at V and 3 bases at J; junction bases unmatched: 3.

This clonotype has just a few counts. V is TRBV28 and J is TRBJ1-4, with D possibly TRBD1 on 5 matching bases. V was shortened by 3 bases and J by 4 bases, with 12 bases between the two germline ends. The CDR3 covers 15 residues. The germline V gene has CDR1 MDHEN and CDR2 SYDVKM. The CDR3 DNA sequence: TGTGCCAGCAGTTTGAGAGGGACCCTTAATGAAAAACTGTTTTTT. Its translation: CASSLRGTLNEKLFF.

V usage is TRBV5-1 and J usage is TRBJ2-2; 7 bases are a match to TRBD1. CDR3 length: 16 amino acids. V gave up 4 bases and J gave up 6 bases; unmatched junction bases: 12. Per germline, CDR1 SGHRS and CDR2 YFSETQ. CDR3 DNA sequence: TGCGCCAGCAGCCCGGGGACAGACTCGCAGTCCGGGGAGCTGTTTTTT. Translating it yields CASSPGTDSQSGELFF.

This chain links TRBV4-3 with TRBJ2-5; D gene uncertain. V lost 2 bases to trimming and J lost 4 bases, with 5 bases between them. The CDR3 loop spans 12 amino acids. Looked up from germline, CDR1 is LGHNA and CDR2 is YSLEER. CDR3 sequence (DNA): TGCGCCAGCAGCCAAAACGGAGAGACCCAGTACTTC. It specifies CASSQNGETQYF.

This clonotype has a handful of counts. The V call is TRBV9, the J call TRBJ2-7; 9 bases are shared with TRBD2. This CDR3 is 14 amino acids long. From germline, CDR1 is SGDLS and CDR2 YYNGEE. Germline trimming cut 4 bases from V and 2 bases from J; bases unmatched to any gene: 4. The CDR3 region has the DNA TGTGCCAGCAGCACGATAGCGGGGGCCTACGAGCAGTACTTC. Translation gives CASSTIAGAYEQYF.

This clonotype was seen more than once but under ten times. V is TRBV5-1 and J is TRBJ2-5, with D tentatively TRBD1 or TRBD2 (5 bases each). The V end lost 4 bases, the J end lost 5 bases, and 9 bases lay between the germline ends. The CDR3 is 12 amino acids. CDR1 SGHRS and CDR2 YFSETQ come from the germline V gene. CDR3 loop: CASSIGEETQYF. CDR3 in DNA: TGCGCCAGCAGCATAGGGGAGGAGACCCAGTACTTC.

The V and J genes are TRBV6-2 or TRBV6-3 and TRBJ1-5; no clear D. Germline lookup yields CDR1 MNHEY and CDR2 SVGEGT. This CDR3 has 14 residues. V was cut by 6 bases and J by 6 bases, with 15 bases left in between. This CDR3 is CASRRLQVGQPQHF. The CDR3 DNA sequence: TGTGCCAGCAGACGACTCCAGGTCGGTCAGCCCCAGCATTTT.

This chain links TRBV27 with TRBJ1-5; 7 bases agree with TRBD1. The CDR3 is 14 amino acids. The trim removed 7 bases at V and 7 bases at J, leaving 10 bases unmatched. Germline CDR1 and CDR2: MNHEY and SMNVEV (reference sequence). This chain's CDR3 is CASTTKTGIQPQHF. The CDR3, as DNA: TGTGCCAGCACCACTAAGACAGGGATCCAGCCCCAGCATTTT.

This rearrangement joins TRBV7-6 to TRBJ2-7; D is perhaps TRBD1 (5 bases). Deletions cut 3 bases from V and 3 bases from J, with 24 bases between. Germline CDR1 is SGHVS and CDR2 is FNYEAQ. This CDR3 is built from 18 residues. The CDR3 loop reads CASSLHLRQESGNYEQYF. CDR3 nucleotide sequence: TGTGCCAGCAGCTTGCATCTCCGACAAGAGTCAGGGAACTACGAGCAGTACTTC.

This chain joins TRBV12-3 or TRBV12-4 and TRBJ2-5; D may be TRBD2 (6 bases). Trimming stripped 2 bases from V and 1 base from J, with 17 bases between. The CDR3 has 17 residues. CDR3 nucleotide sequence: TGTGCCAGCAGTTTAAGATCCGGGACTCTTTTCCAAGAGACCCAGTACTTC. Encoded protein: CASSLRSGTLFQETQYF.

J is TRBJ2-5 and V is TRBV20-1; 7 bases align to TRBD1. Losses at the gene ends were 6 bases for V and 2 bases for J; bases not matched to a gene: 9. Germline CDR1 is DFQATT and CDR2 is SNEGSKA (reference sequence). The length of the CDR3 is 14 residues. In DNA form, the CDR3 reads TGCAGTGCGCCGAGGACAGGCCAGCAAGAGACCCAGTACTTC. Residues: CSAPRTGQQETQYF.

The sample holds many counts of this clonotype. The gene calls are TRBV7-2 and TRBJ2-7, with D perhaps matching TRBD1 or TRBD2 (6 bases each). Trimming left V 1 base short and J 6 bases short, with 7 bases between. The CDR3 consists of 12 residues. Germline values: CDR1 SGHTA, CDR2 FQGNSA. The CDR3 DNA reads TGTGCCAGCAGCTTAGGGGGGGCCGAGCAGTACTTC. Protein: CASSLGGAEQYF.

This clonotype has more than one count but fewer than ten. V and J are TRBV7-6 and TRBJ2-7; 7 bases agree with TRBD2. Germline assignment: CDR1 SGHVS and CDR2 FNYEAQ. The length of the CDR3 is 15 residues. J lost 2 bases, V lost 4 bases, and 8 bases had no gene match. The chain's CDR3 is CASSSSSGTTYEQYF. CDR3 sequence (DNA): TGTGCCAGCAGCTCGTCTAGCGGCACAACCTACGAGCAGTACTTC.

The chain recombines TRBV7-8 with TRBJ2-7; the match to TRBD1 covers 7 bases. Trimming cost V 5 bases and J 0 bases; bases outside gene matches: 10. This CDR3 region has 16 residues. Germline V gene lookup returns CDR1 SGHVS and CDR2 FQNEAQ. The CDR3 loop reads CASSDPDRVTSYEQYF. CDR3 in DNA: TGTGCCAGCAGCGACCCCGACAGGGTTACCTCCTACGAGCAGTACTTC.

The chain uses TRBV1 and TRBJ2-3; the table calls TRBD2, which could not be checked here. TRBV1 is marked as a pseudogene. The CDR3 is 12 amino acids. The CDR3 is CTSTSAGGTQYF. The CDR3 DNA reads TGCACCAGCACTTCGGCGGGAGGTACGCAGTATTTT.

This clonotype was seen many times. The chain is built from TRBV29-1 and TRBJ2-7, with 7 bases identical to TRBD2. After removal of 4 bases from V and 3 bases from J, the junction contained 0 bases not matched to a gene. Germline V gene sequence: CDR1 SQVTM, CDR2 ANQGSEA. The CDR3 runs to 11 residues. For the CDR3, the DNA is TGCAGCGTTGGGACTAGCTACGAGCAGTACTTC. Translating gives CSVGTSYEQYF.

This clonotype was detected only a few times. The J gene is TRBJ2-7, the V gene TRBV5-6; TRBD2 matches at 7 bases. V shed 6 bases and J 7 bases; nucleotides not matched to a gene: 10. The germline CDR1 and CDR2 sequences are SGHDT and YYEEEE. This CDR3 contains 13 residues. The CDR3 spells CASTKAGINEQYF. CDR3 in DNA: TGTGCCAGCACCAAAGCGGGGATTAATGAGCAGTACTTC. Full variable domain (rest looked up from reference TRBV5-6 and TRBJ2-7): DAGVTQSPTHLIKTRGQQVTLRCSPKSGHDTVSWYQQALGQGPQFIFQYYEEEERQRGNFPDRFSGHQFPNYSSELNVNALLLGDSALYLCASTKAGINEQYFGPGTRLTVT.

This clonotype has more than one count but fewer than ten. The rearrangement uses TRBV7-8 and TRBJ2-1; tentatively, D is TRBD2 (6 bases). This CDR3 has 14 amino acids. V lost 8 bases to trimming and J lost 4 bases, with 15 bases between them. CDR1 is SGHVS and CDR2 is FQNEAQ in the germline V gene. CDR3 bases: TGTGCCAGCGACGGGAGTTTTGGGTACAATGAGCAGTTCTTC. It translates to CASDGSFGYNEQFF.

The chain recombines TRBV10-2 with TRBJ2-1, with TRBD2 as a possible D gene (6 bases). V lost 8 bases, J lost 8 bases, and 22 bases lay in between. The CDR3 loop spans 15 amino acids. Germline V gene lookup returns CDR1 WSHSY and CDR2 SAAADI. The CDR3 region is CASGVSTRLVYEQFF. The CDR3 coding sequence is TGCGCCAGCGGGGTGTCGACTAGATTGGTGTATGAGCAGTTCTTC.

The CDR3 DNA reads TGCAGTGCTACCCCCATACAGGCGCCCTCCTACGAGCAGTACTTC. It is translated as CSATPIQAPSYEQYF. The chain combines TRBV20-1 with TRBJ2-7, with D possibly matching TRBD1 (5 bases). The CDR3 spans 15 residues. The germline V and J ends were trimmed by 4 bases and 0 bases, with 16 bases remaining between them. CDR1 DFQATT and CDR2 SNEGSKA come from the germline V gene (reference sequence).